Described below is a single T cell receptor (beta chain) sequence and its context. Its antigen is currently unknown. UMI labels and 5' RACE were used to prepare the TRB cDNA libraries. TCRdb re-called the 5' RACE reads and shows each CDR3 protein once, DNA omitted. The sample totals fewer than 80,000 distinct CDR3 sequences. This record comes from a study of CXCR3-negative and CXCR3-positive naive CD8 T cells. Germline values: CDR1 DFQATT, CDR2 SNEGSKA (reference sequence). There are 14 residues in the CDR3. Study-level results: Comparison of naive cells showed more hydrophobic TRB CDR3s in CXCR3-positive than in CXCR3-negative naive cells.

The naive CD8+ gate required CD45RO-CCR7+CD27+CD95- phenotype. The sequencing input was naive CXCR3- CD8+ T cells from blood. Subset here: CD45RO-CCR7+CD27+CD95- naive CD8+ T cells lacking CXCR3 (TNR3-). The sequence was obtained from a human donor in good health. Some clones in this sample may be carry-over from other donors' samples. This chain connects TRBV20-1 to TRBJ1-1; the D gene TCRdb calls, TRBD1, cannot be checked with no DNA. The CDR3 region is CSAAPPTVNTEAFF.